The 12 T cell receptor beta chains below all came from one sample that was sequenced in a study of CD8+ T cells in alopecia areata (dated by TCRdb to 2017 to 2018). Per the publication, the time point label means: less than 25 weeks on oral tofacitinib. The intended sense of this specimen's treatment or condition label: oral pan-JAK inhibitor, 5-10 mg twice daily. Library preparation employed the immunoSEQ multiplex PCR assay. To provide template for TCR sequencing, every sample had RNA extracted and reverse transcribed into cDNA. TCRdb took this table from immuneACCESS and kept in-frame rearrangements with V and J called. Such tables lack part of the clones; where checked against another copy, unresolved V genes explain under half of the gap, and the rest is unexplained. In all, the sample holds about 290,000 clones, and 58% of those were seen once. More than 1.5% of the sample rests with the top ten.

This material consisted of CD4+ T cells sorted from blood, taken at week 24, from a patient treated with tofacitinib. The receptors come from a human donor with alopecia areata.

V and J are TRBV5-8 and TRBJ1-2, with 9 bases identical to TRBD1. V was pared by 4 bases and J by 5 bases, with 9 bases of the junction left unmatched. The CDR3 spans 15 residues. Germline V gene lookup returns CDR1 SGHTS and CDR2 YDEGEE. CDR3 protein: CASSLTGQGMYGYTF. The DNA for the CDR3 is TGTGCCAGCAGCCTAACGGGACAGGGAATGTATGGCTACACCTTC.

The J gene is TRBJ2-5, the V gene TRBV28; D uncertain. V was trimmed by 4 bases and J by 4 bases, leaving 10 bases between them. From germline, CDR1 is MDHEN and CDR2 SYDVKM. The CDR3 spans 13 residues. As DNA, the CDR3 is TGTGCCAGCAGTTCCGCTCGACTAGAGACCCAGTACTTC. The encoded protein is CASSSARLETQYF. The full variable domain, completed using reference TRBV28 and TRBJ2-5, is DVKVTQSSRYLVKRTGEKVFLECVQDMDHENMFWYRQDPGLGLRLIYFSYDVKMKEKGDIPEGYSVSREKKERFSLILESASTNQTSMYLCASSSARLETQYFGPGTRLLVL.

In this sample, this clone turned up a few times. The chain joins TRBV29-1 to TRBJ2-5; the match to TRBD1 covers 9 bases. The junction had 1 base not matched to a gene; V was cut back by 0 bases and J by 5 bases. Germline loops: CDR1 SQVTM, CDR2 ANQGSEA. The CDR3 has 13 amino acids. The CDR3 DNA sequence: TGCAGCGTTGAAGAGGGGACAGGGGAGACCCAGTACTTC. The encoded protein is CSVEEGTGETQYF.

This clone was observed a few times. This chain connects TRBV19 to TRBJ2-1, with 7 bases fitting TRBD2. Germline V lookup: CDR1 LNHDA, CDR2 SQIVND (reference sequence). J gave up 13 bases and V 6 bases, and 9 bases lay outside the gene matches. The CDR3 sequence is 12 residues long. The CDR3 nucleotides read TGTGCCAGTAGAGCTTCGGCGGGGGTACAGTTCTTC. It specifies CASRASAGVQFF.

This rearrangement joins TRBV15 to TRBJ2-7; TRBD1 matches at 7 bases. CDR1 and CDR2 (germline): LNHNV, YYDKDF (reference sequence). This CDR3 has 15 residues. With V trimmed by 0 bases and J by 5 bases, 7 bases remained unmatched. The CDR3 DNA reads TGTGCCACCAGCAGAGATCGGGCCAGGGGGAACGAGCAGTACTTC. Translating it yields CATSRDRARGNEQYF.

This clone was seen more than once but under ten times. The chain carries TRBV6-1 and TRBJ1-2, with D perhaps matching TRBD1 (5 bases). Per the germline V gene, CDR1 is MNHNS and CDR2 is SASEGT. The CDR3 spans 14 residues. Deletions cut 2 bases from V and 6 bases from J, with 13 bases between. For the CDR3, the DNA is TGTGCCAGCAGTGAATCGGCCAGGGTCGATGGCTACACCTTC. This sequence encodes CASSESARVDGYTF.

The chain carries TRBV30 and TRBJ1-5, with no clear D. The CDR3 consists of 13 residues. Trimming cost V 2 bases and J 3 bases, with 8 bases left between them. Germline CDR1 and CDR2: GTSNPN and SVGIG (reference sequence). The CDR3 spells CAWSSRINQPQHF. The CDR3 DNA is TGTGCCTGGAGTTCCAGGATCAATCAGCCCCAGCATTTT.

The rearrangement joins TRBV12-5 to TRBJ2-5; D not resolved. This CDR3 contains 11 residues. From germline, CDR1 is LGHNT and CDR2 FRNRAP. Deletions cut 8 bases from V and 0 bases from J, with 4 bases between. The DNA of the CDR3 is TGTGCTAGTCGGGACCAAGAGACCCAGTACTTC. Its protein product is CASRDQETQYF. Combining the CDR3 with reference TRBV12-5 and TRBJ2-5 gives the whole variable domain DARVTQTPRHKVTEMGQEVTMRCQPILGHNTVFWYRQTMMQGLELLAYFRNRAPLDDSGMPKDRFSAEMPDATLATLKIQPSEPRDSAVYFCASRDQETQYFGPGTRLLVL.

In this sample, this clone turned up once. The chain joins TRBV4-1 to TRBJ1-2; D may be TRBD1 (5 bases). The CDR3 sequence is 16 residues long. Germline V gives CDR1 MGHRA, CDR2 YSYEKL. V was cut by 4 bases and J by 2 bases, with 17 bases left in between. The CDR3 region is CASSRYITGLNYGYTF. As DNA, the CDR3 is TGCGCCAGCAGCCGATACATAACAGGTCTGAACTATGGCTACACCTTC.

The J gene is TRBJ1-1, the V gene TRBV29-1; no definite D call. Trimming left V 7 bases short and J 0 bases short, with 18 bases between. Looked up from germline, CDR1 is SQVTM and CDR2 is ANQGSEA. The CDR3 has 15 residues. The CDR3 DNA reads TGCAGCGCGGGGAATCTCTTGTCTCTGAACACTGAAGCTTTCTTT. It yields the protein CSAGNLLSLNTEAFF. Full variable domain (rest looked up from reference TRBV29-1 and TRBJ1-1): SAVISQKPSRDICQRGTSLTIQCQVDSQVTMMFWYRQQPGQSLTLIATANQGSEATYESGFVIDKFPISRPNLTFSTLTVSNMSPEDSSIYLCSAGNLLSLNTEAFFGQGTRLTVV.

The genes are TRBV4-1 and TRBJ2-4; 10 nucleotides agree with TRBD1. The CDR3 is 18 residues long. J lost 3 bases, V lost 4 bases, and 12 bases had no gene match. The V gene's germline CDR1 is MGHRA and CDR2 YSYEKL. CDR3 DNA: TGCGCCAGCAGCCCCCACCCGAGCCGGACAGGGGGCAAAAACATTCAGTACTTC. It yields the protein CASSPHPSRTGGKNIQYF.

This rearrangement joins TRBV2 to TRBJ1-6; the match to TRBD1 covers 10 bases. The CDR3 spans 16 residues. The germline gives CDR1 SNHLY, CDR2 FYNNEI. V was pared by 4 bases and J by 7 bases, with 7 bases of the junction left unmatched. DNA of the CDR3: TGTGCCAGCAGTGGACAGGGGGCGAGGGCGAATTCACCCCTCCACTTT. Translating gives CASSGQGARANSPLHF.